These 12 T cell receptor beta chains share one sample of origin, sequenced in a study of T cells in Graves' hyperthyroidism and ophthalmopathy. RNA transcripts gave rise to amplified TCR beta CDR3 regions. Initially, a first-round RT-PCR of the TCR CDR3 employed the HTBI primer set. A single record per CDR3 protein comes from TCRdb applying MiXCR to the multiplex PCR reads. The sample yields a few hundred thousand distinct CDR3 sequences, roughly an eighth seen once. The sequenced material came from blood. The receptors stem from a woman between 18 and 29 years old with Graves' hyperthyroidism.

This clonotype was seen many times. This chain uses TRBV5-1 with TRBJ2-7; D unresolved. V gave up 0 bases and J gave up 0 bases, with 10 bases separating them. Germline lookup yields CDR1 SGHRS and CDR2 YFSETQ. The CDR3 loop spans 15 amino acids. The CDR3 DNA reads TGCGCCAGCAGCTTGGGGCCGCCAAGCTCCTACGAGCAGTACTTC. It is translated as CASSLGPPSSYEQYF.

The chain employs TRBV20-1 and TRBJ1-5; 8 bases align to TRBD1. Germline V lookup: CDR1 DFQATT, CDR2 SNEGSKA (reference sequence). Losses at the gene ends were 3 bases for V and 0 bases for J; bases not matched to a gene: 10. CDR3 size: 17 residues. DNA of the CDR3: TGCAGTGCTAGGGGACAGGACAAAGTTTATAGCAATCAGCCCCAGCATTTT. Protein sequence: CSARGQDKVYSNQPQHF.

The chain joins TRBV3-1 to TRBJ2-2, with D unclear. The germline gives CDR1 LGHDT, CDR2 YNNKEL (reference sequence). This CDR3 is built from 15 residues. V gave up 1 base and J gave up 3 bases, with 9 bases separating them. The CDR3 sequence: CASSQAGAYTGELFF. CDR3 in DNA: TGTGCCAGCAGCCAAGCCGGAGCATACACCGGGGAGCTGTTTTTT.

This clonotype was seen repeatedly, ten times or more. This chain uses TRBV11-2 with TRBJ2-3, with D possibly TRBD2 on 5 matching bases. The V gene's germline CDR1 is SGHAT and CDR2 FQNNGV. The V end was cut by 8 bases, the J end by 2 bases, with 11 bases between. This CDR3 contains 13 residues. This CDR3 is CASERHNTDTQYF. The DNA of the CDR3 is TGTGCCAGCGAGCGGCACAACACAGATACGCAGTATTTT.

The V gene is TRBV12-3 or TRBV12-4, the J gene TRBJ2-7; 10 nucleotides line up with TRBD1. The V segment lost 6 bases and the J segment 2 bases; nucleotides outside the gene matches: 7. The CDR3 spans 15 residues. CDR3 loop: CASRATGGAPYEQYF. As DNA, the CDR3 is TGTGCCAGCAGGGCGACAGGGGGCGCCCCCTACGAGCAGTACTTC.

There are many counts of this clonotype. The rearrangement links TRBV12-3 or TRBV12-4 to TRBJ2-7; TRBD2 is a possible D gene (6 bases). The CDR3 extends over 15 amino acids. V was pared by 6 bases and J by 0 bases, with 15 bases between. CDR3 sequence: CASSGRGSSSYEQYF. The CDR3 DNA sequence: TGTGCCAGCAGCGGCCGGGGGTCGAGCTCCTACGAGCAGTACTTC.

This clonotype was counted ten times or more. The CDR3 DNA reads as TGTGCCACCCAAGTGGGTCAGTGGACAGATACGCAGTATTTT. Encoded protein: CATQVGQWTDTQYF. The chain links TRBV12-3 or TRBV12-4 to TRBJ2-3; D is ambiguous. The V end lost 10 bases, the J end lost 3 bases, and 17 bases lay between the germline ends. The CDR3 has 14 residues.

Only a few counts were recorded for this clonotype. Written as DNA, the CDR3 is TGTGCCAGCAGCCCCCGGGTGGGCCTCGGAAGTGAGCAGTTCTTC. Encoded protein: CASSPRVGLGSEQFF. The chain uses TRBV9 and TRBJ2-1, with D unresolved. There are 15 residues in the CDR3. Per germline, CDR1 SGDLS and CDR2 YYNGEE. Trimming left V 4 bases short and J 9 bases short, with 20 bases between.

CDR3 sequence reads: CASGSLTGNPTDTQYF. CDR3 sequence (DNA): TGTGCCAGCGGCTCCCTGACAGGGAATCCCACAGATACGCAGTATTTT. The rearrangement uses TRBV7-2 and TRBJ2-3, with 7 bases lining up with TRBD1. After removal of 8 bases from V and 2 bases from J, the junction contained 13 bases not matched to a gene. Germline V gene data show CDR1 as SGHTA and CDR2 as FQGNSA. The CDR3 is made up of 16 amino acids.

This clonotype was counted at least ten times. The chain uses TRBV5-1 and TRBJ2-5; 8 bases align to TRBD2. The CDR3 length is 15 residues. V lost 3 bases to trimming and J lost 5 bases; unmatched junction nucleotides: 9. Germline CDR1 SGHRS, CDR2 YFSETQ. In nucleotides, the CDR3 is TGCGCCAGCAGCTCAGCAACTAGCGGAGAGGAGACCCAGTACTTC. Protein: CASSSATSGEETQYF.

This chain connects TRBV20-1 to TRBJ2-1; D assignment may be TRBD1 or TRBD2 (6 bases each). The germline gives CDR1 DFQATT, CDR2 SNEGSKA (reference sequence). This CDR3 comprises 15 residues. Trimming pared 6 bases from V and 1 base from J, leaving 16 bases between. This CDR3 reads CSATPGGGSYNEQFF. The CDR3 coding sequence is TGCAGTGCCACTCCCGGGGGCGGGTCCTACAATGAGCAGTTCTTC.

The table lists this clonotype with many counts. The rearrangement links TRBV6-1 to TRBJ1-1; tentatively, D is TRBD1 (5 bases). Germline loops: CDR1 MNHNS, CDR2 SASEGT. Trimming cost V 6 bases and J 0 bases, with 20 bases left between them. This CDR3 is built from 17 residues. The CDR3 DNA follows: TGTGCCAGCAGGACGGGGGGGATGAGGGTGGTGAACACTGAAGCTTTCTTT. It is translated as CASRTGGMRVVNTEAFF.